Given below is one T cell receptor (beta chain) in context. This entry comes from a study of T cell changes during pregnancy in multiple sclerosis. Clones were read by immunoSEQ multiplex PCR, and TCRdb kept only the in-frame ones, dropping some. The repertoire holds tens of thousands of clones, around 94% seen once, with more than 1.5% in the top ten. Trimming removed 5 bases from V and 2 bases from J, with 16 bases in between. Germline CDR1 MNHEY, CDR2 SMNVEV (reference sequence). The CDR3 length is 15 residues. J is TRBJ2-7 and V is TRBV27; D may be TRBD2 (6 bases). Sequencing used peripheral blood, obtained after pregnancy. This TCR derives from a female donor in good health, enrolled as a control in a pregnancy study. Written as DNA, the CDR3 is TGTGCCAGCAGTACCCGTGGCGGAGGGGCCTACGAGCAGTACTTC. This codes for CASSTRGGGAYEQYF.